The 6 T cell receptor beta chains below all came from one sample that was sequenced in a study of regulatory T cells in long-lasting Graves disease. CDR3-region Arm-PCR and iRepertoire HTBI primers produced the TCR beta libraries. TCRdb used MiXCR to reprocess the multiplex PCR reads, holding one entry per CDR3 protein. Here the sample spans 350,000 to 450,000 distinct CDR3 sequences, 12% being singletons. Time point specified: newly diagnosed GD, antithyroid drugs for less than 3 months. After RNA was extracted from PBMCs, the TCR library was made from it. This sample also appeared in a second study, on T cells in Graves' hyperthyroidism and ophthalmopathy.

The material sequenced was peripheral blood mononuclear cells (PBMCs), taken at new diagnosis, from a patient treated with antithyroid drugs. The receptors stem from a woman between 18 and 29 years old with Graves disease.

This clonotype was observed at least ten times. This chain connects TRBV5-6 to TRBJ1-3; tentative D call: TRBD1 (6 bases). Germline loops: CDR1 SGHDT, CDR2 YYEEEE. V lost 2 bases to trimming and J lost 3 bases, with 12 bases between them. This CDR3 has 15 amino acids. CDR3 sequence reads: CASSLRGALGNTIYF. In nucleotides, the CDR3 is TGTGCCAGCAGCTTAAGGGGGGCCCTTGGAAACACCATATATTTT.

In its sample, this clonotype was seen many times. This sequence joins TRBV7-2 and TRBJ2-7, with TRBD2 identical over 7 bases. CDR1 and CDR2 from the germline V gene are SGHTA and FQGNSA. This CDR3 spans 16 amino acids. V shed 4 bases, J shed 1 base, and the junction held 10 bases outside the gene matches. CDR3 DNA: TGTGCCAGCAGCTGGGGGGGGAGCTACTCGTCCTACGAGCAGTACTTC. Translating gives CASSWGGSYSSYEQYF.

A word on this clonotype: This sequence may be a read error, since a much larger clone differs from it by one base. CDR3 protein: CAGRFSGGPQETQYF. CDR3 in DNA: TGTGCCGGCAGATTTAGCGGGGGGCCCCAAGAGACCCAGTACTTC. This chain links TRBV6-2 or TRBV6-3 with TRBJ2-5; TRBD2 matches at 10 bases. Looked up from germline, CDR1 is MNHEY and CDR2 is SVGEGT. The CDR3 runs 15 residues.

This clonotype was recorded at least ten times. J is TRBJ2-7 and V is TRBV2; D is possibly TRBD2 (6 bases). The length of the CDR3 is 11 residues. V lost 3 bases, J lost 9 bases, and 9 bases lay in between. Germline V gives CDR1 SNHLY, CDR2 FYNNEI. CDR3 protein: CASSEDYWQYV. The CDR3 nucleotides read TGTGCCAGCAGTGAGGACTACTGGCAGTACGTC.

Many counts were recorded for this clonotype. The V call is TRBV20-1, the J call TRBJ2-5, with D possibly being TRBD2 (6 bases). Germline V gene data show CDR1 as DFQATT and CDR2 as SNEGSKA (reference sequence). Trimming took 0 bases from V and 1 from J, leaving 18 bases between them. There are 17 residues in the CDR3. Here the CDR3 DNA reads TGCAGTGCTAGAGATTATGAGATAGCGGCCATCCAAGAGACCCAGTACTTC. Translating gives CSARDYEIAAIQETQYF.

This clonotype was seen at least ten times. The chain combines TRBV28 with TRBJ2-1, with 8 nucleotides matching TRBD2. Germline trimming cut 1 base from V and 6 bases from J; bases unmatched to any gene: 11. The CDR3 sequence is 17 residues long. Germline-derived CDR1 and CDR2 are MDHEN and SYDVKM. Here the CDR3 DNA reads TGTGCCAGCAGTTTATTGCGGGGGGTCCGCCCATCCAATGAGCAGTTCTTC. This encodes CASSLLRGVRPSNEQFF. Variable domain in full (rest from reference TRBV28 and TRBJ2-1): DVKVTQSSRYLVKRTGEKVFLECVQDMDHENMFWYRQDPGLGLRLIYFSYDVKMKEKGDIPEGYSVSREKKERFSLILESASTNQTSMYLCASSLLRGVRPSNEQFFGPGTRLTVL.